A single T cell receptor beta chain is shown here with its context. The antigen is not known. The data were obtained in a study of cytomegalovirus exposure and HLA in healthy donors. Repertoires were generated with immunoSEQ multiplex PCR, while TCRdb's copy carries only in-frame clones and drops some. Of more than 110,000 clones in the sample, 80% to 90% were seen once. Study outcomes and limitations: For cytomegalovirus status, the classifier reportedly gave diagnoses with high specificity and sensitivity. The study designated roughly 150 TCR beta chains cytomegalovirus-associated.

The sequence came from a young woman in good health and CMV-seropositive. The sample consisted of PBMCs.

CDR3 nucleotide sequence: TGCGCCAGCAGTGAAAGCGGGGTAAGCTCCTACAATGAGCAGTTCTTC. As protein: CASSESGVSSYNEQFF. This rearrangement joins TRBV10-1 to TRBJ2-1; 7 bases are a match to TRBD2. With V trimmed by 3 bases and J by 0 bases, 5 bases remained unmatched. Per germline, CDR1 WNHNN and CDR2 SYGVQD (reference sequence). The CDR3 contains 16 residues.